The next 6 T cell receptor beta chains were all read from a single sample in a study of OX40 agonist ivuxolimab in advanced cancers. Assay: immunoSEQ multiplex PCR; the TCRdb copy retains only in-frame clones and omits some. The table has roughly 57,000 clones, 80% to 90% seen once. Sequencing was performed on CD4+ or CD8+ T cells sorted from blood, taken in a trial of the OX40 agonist ivuxolimab. The receptors were gathered from an adult with an advanced solid tumor such as melanoma, head and neck, liver or kidney cancer.

The chain has TRBV5-5 and TRBJ1-4; D uncertain. CDR3 length equals 14 residues. The V end lost 1 base, the J end lost 5 bases, and 9 bases lay between the germline ends. Germline values: CDR1 SGHKS, CDR2 YYEKEE (reference sequence). In nucleotides, the CDR3 is TGTGCCAGCAGCTTGATACAGCTGAATGAAAAACTGTTTTTT. This codes for CASSLIQLNEKLFF.

V usage is TRBV5-1 and J usage is TRBJ2-5; a possible D gene is TRBD2 (5 bases). Germline V gives CDR1 SGHRS, CDR2 YFSETQ. Between the trimmed V and J ends, which lost 4 bases and 4 bases, there was a span of 8 bases. The CDR3 is 12 residues long. CDR3 in DNA: TGCGCCAGCAGCCGGACTCGAGAGACCCAGTACTTC. Translating it yields CASSRTRETQYF.

The rearrangement uses TRBV15 and TRBJ2-5; 7 positions agree with TRBD2. CDR3 length: 14 amino acids. With 7 bases clipped from V and 5 bases from J, the junction kept 10 bases outside the gene matches. Germline-derived CDR1 and CDR2 are LNHNV and YYDKDF (reference sequence). The CDR3, as DNA: TGTGCCACCACTACACGACTAGCATGGGAGACCCAGTACTTC. Translation gives CATTTRLAWETQYF.

The rearrangement links TRBV9 to TRBJ1-3, with TRBD1 as a possible D gene (6 bases). The V gene lost 4 bases and the J gene lost 9 bases, with 14 bases spanning the gap. The CDR3 runs 13 residues. CDR1 and CDR2 (germline): SGDLS, YYNGEE. The chain's CDR3 is CASSSGDLGTIYF. The DNA of the CDR3 is TGTGCCAGCAGCTCAGGGGACCTGGGCACCATATATTTT.

Worth noting for this clone: The junction departs from the called germline gene at one end, perhaps through a read error. The chain links TRBV5-1 to TRBJ2-5, with D unresolved. There are 11 residues in the CDR3. In germline, CDR1 is SGHRS, CDR2 YFSETQ. CDR3 nucleotide sequence: TGCGCCGGCAGCTTGCAAGAGACCCAGTACTTC. This sequence encodes CAGSLQETQYF. The full variable domain, rest sourced from reference TRBV5-1 and TRBJ2-5, is KAGVTQTPRYLIKTRGQQVTLSCSPISGHRSVSWYQQTPGQGLQFLFEYFSETQRNKGNFPGRFSGRQFSNSRSEMNVSTLELGDSALYLCAGSLQETQYFGPGTRLLVL.

This clone was picked up one time. The CDR3 DNA sequence: TGTGCCAGCAGTCTCACCCGGGACAGTGAAGAGACCCAGTACTTC. Translating gives CASSLTRDSEETQYF. V is TRBV28 and J is TRBJ2-5; 7 bases are shared with TRBD1. Germline V gene lookup returns CDR1 MDHEN and CDR2 SYDVKM. The CDR3 is 15 amino acids. With 5 bases clipped from V and 3 bases from J, the junction kept 9 bases outside the gene matches.